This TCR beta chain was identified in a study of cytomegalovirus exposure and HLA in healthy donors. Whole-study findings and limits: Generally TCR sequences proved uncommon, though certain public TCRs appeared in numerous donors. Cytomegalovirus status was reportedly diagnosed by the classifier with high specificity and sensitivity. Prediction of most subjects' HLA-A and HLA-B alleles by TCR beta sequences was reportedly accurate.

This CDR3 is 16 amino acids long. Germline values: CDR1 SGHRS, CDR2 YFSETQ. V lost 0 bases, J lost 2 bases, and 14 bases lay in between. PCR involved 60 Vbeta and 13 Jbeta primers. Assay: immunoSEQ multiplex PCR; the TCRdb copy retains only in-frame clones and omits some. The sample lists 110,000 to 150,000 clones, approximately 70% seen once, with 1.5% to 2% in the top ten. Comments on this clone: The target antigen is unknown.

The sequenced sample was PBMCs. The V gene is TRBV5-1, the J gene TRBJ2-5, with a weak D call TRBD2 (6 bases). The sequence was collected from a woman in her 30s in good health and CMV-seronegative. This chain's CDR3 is CASSLGLGGSQETQYF. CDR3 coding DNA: TGCGCCAGCAGCTTGGGGCTTGGGGGGAGTCAAGAGACCCAGTACTTC.